This TCR beta chain was documented in a study of blood T cell repertoires in COVID-19 (dated by TCRdb to the early 2020s). With regard to the full study: Collaborator samples came from the United States, Italy and Spain and covered acute and convalescent phases of COVID-19. The repertoires were made available in a free public database intended to serve as a resource for research on the immune response to SARS-CoV-2. Where available, HLA class I and class II types were taken from metadata supplied by the sample provider and were not determined by assay-based typing. Subjects who had been exposed to COVID-19, were actively infected with it, or had recovered from it provided the deeply sampled blood TCRbeta repertoires that made up the dataset. The samples were drawn from the first 160 participants of the ongoing ImmuneRACE study and from 1,254 subjects provided by 6 global collaborators. The material from the prospective study consisted of cDNA or gDNA derived from T cells, B-cell-depleted T cells, or PBMCs. A de-identified subject ID, COVID-19 status, age in years and sex were almost always included in the sample metadata. Points the paper makes about the study in general: Clinical and demographic metadata were provided uncurated, with the amount varying by source and participant.

Its CDR3 holds 15 amino acids, cysteine through phenylalanine. The sequence is cut down to CDR3 DNA, 45 bases in frame from base 1. The germline V end is reduced by 3 bases and the J end by 2 bases; junction bases left unmatched: 3. Via the germline V gene, CDR1 is KGHSH and CDR2 LQKENI. In the case of this clone: Its antigen target is currently unknown. One base away there is no much larger clone; base qualities are not given.

Collaborating institutions collected whole blood in K2EDTA tubes following their own protocols. For TCRbeta analysis, collaborators shipped samples as frozen whole blood, isolated PBMCs, or DNA extracted from either of those sample types. TCRbeta CDR3 regions were amplified from genomic DNA by means of the immunoSEQ Assay, a bias-controlled multiplex PCR. From the authors' description of their analysis: Within the assay, amplification of reference gene primers was used to estimate how many nucleated cells each sample contained. To quantify the absolute abundance of each unique TCRbeta CDR3 rearrangement, sequence reads were collapsed and filtered. Productive Simpson clonality was computed per sample as the square root of Simpson's diversity index over productive rearrangements. Here the immuneACCESS table is served through TCRdb, limited to in-frame sequences with V and J called. Missing clones are a known gap in these copies; in checked studies unresolved V genes cover under half, and the rest lacks a known reason. V and J calls and clone size are given by that table; D and trimming were obtained from the DNA. This sample has around 72,000 clones in its table, and 75% to 90% of those were observed once. The top ten hold 15% to 20% of the sample.

Sequencing was carried out using peripheral blood. The chain was built from TRBV18 and TRBJ1-3; TRBD1 fits 8 bases in the junction. This TCR derives from a woman older than 75 with acute or convalescent COVID-19. The CDR3: CASSPVQGAGNTIYF. The DNA is as follows: TGTGCCAGCTCACCGGTACAGGGGGCTGGAAACACCATATATTTT.